The present TCR beta chain was sequenced within a study of T cell repertoires in cytomegalovirus infection. Study-wide findings and caveats: The response measured ex vivo was dominated by TCR beta clonotypes (HLA-C-restricted and CMV-specific).

TCRdb re-called the reads with MiXCR, one entry per CDR3 protein. The table includes 100,000 to 150,000 distinct CDR3 sequences, almost 9% detected once. This CDR3 comprises 16 residues. Trimming at V came to 5 bases and at J to 8 bases, leaving 14 bases not matched to a gene. Germline assignment: CDR1 SGHAT and CDR2 FQDESV (reference sequence). This clonotype was counted many times. Its cognate antigen is unknown. This TCR came from a human donor in good health (CMV status not recorded). Some clones in this sample may be carry-over from other donors' samples. This sequence joins TRBV11-1 and TRBJ2-1; 8 bases align to TRBD2. Sequenced: PBMCs. The DNA of the CDR3 is TGTGCCAGCAGCCCTGGATCGGGGGGGGCTTTCCATGAGCAGTTCTTC. Its protein is CASSPGSGGAFHEQFF.